One sample yielded the 9 T cell receptor beta chains listed below, sequenced in a study of CD8+CD57+ T cells in acquired aplastic anemia. The TCR beta profiling, which covered VDJ combination and CDR3 sequence, was carried out using genomic DNA as the template. TCRdb ran MiXCR on the reads and lists one entry per CDR3 protein. The data hold fewer than 250,000 distinct CDR3 sequences, with less than 65% observed a single time. Source material: sorted CD4+, CD8+, or CD8+CD57+ T cells (not recorded which) from PBMCs. These TCRs come from a human donor in good health, serving as a control.

With respect to this clonotype: It may be a read error: a sequence one base away is much more abundant. The CDR3 ends on some other residue instead of the conserved phenylalanine or tryptophan, so this is likely a read error. V is TRBV6-5 and J is TRBJ2-1, with D possibly being TRBD1 (7 bases). The V end lost 6 bases, the J end lost 6 bases, and 18 bases lay between the germline ends. The germline CDR1 and CDR2 sequences are MNHEY and SVGAGI. CDR3 length equals 15 residues. The CDR3 bases are TGTGCCAGCAGGACGGAGCAGGGGGGACTCAATGAGCAGTTCTCC. Its translation: CASRTEQGGLNEQFS.

The rearrangement uses TRBV7-2 and TRBJ1-5; 9 bases are a match to TRBD1. V gave up 3 bases and J gave up 3 bases; unmatched junction bases: 6. Per germline, CDR1 SGHTA and CDR2 FQGNSA. The CDR3 loop spans 16 amino acids. CDR3 protein: CASSFLGQGYNQPQHF. The CDR3 region has the DNA TGTGCCAGCAGCTTCCTGGGACAGGGTTACAATCAGCCCCAGCATTTT.

This clonotype showed up many times. The V and J genes are TRBV10-3 and TRBJ2-5; 7 nucleotides match TRBD2. This CDR3 is 13 amino acids long. The germline V gene encodes CDR1 ENHRY and CDR2 SYGVKD. The CDR3: CAIGGGGQETQYF. Written as DNA, the CDR3 is TGTGCAATTGGGGGGGGGGGCCAAGAGACCCAGTACTTC.

This clonotype has a handful of counts. The rearrangement uses TRBV12-3 or TRBV12-4 and TRBJ2-3; either TRBD1 or TRBD2 may supply D (5 bases each). This CDR3 spans 11 amino acids. V shed 3 bases and J shed 11 bases, with 9 bases lying between them. Here the CDR3 reads CASSLLGEQYF. CDR3 sequence (DNA): TGTGCCAGCAGTTTGTTGGGGGAGCAGTATTTT.

The genes are TRBV19 and TRBJ1-5, with a tentative D call TRBD1 (5 bases). Trimming shortened V by 7 bases and J by 5 bases, and 15 bases separated the two germline ends. CDR3 length: 14 amino acids. Looked up from germline, CDR1 is LNHDA and CDR2 is SQIVND (reference sequence). CDR3 DNA: TGTGCCAGTACCTATGGAGGCAGGGATCAGCCCCAGCATTTT. Translating gives CASTYGGRDQPQHF. Combining the CDR3 with reference TRBV19 and TRBJ1-5 gives the whole variable domain DGGITQSPKYLFRKEGQNVTLSCEQNLNHDAMYWYRQDPGQGLRLIYYSQIVNDFQKGDIAEGYSVSREKKESFPLTVTSAQKNPTAFYLCASTYGGRDQPQHFGDGTRLSIL.

The rearrangement joins TRBV20-1 to TRBJ2-7, with D unclear. This CDR3 is 10 amino acids long. V was cut by 2 bases and J by 7 bases, with 6 bases left in between. Germline loops: CDR1 DFQATT, CDR2 SNEGSKA (reference sequence). CDR3 bases: TGCAGTGCTAGATCGACAGAGCAGTACTTC. Its translation is CSARSTEQYF.

This chain connects TRBV7-9 to TRBJ2-3, with 7 bases fitting TRBD2. The CDR3 loop spans 15 amino acids. With V trimmed by 5 bases and J by 11 bases, 16 bases remained unmatched. CDR1 SEHNR and CDR2 FQNEAQ come from the germline V gene (reference sequence). CDR3 DNA: TGTGCCAGCAGCACGCGGGGGAGCTCCTACAATGAGCAGTATTTT. Its translation is CASSTRGSSYNEQYF.

The J gene is TRBJ2-1, the V gene TRBV6-5; 16 bases line up with TRBD2. This CDR3 contains 18 residues. V trimming: 6 bases; J trimming: 6 bases; junction bases outside the gene matches: 11. From germline, CDR1 is MNHEY and CDR2 SVGAGI. The CDR3 DNA follows: TGTGCCAGCAGGGGACTAGCGGGGGGGTTATCGGCCGGCAATGAGCAGTTCTTC. It encodes CASRGLAGGLSAGNEQFF.

This clonotype was detected a few times. The chain recombines TRBV20-1 with TRBJ2-5; tentatively, D is TRBD1 (5 bases). This CDR3 has 16 residues. The V and J ends lost 3 bases and 4 bases respectively, with 21 bases between them. The germline gives CDR1 DFQATT, CDR2 SNEGSKA (reference sequence). In nucleotides, the CDR3 is TGCAGTGCTAGTTCTATACAGGACGGATCGGGAGAGACCCAGTACTTC. Translating gives CSASSIQDGSGETQYF.